The source of this T cell receptor (beta chain) is a study of blood T cell repertoires in COVID-19. Study background: Both acute and convalescent COVID-19 samples were obtained from the United States, Italy and Spain. Sample material is recorded as cDNA or gDNA derived from T cells, B-cell-depleted T cells, or PBMCs.

Original processing notes: Researchers report that nucleated cell counts were estimated from reference gene primer amplification. Libraries were prepared by immunoSEQ multiplex PCR; TCRdb keeps only in-frame clonotypes and omits some of them. V, J and clone size derive from that table, while D and trimming were established from the DNA sequence. Among 60,000 to 85,000 clones listed, roughly nine tenths were seen once. Sequenced input: peripheral blood. The sequence was obtained from a man between 50 and 59 years old with active COVID-19.

The CDR3 sequence: CASARQGAYEQYF. CDR3 bases: TGTGCCAGCGCAAGACAGGGGGCCTACGAGCAGTACTTC. The V call is TRBV9, the J call TRBJ2-7; 9 bases are a match to TRBD1. There are 13 residues in the CDR3. Germline CDR1 is SGDLS and CDR2 is YYNGEE. J gave up 2 bases and V 7 bases, and 4 bases lay outside the gene matches.